The sequence of this T cell receptor (beta chain) was determined in a study of metastatic and nonmetastatic thyroid tumors. CDR1 and CDR2 (germline): LGHDT, YNNKEL (reference sequence). This CDR3 contains 13 residues. Unmatched junction bases numbered 4, after V lost 3 bases and J lost 8 bases. TCRdb reanalyzed the PCR reads with MiXCR. Among almost 70,000 clones listed, approximately 15% were seen once. This clone was observed at least ten times. The entire patient cohort was treatment-naive prior to thyroid surgery. This TCR was recovered from a male donor with papillary thyroid cancer or a benign thyroid nodule (not recorded which). Some clones in this sample may be carry-over from other donors' samples. The sample taken for sequencing was blood. V and J are TRBV3-1 and TRBJ1-2, with 9 bases aligning to TRBD1. The CDR3 region is CASSQGQGPGYTF. In nucleotides, the CDR3 is TGTGCCAGCAGCCAGGGACAGGGCCCGGGCTACACCTTC.